This T cell receptor beta chain was retrieved from a study of blood T cell repertoires in COVID-19. On the study more broadly: PBMCs, B-cell-depleted T cells, or T cells provided the cDNA or gDNA that made up the material.

The study assigned cohorts using participant-reported clinical history. Clones were read by immunoSEQ multiplex PCR, and TCRdb kept only the in-frame ones, dropping some. Among about 210,000 clones listed, 80% were seen once. Germline CDR1 LNHDA, CDR2 SQIVND (reference sequence). V was cut by 1 base and J by 4 bases, with 4 bases left in between. The CDR3 extends over 13 amino acids. The receptor's source is a young man with acute COVID-19. The chain is built from TRBV19 and TRBJ1-4; the D is unclear. The material sequenced was PBMCs or T cells enriched from blood (not recorded which). CDR3 residues: CASSIGGNEKLFF. The CDR3 nucleotides are TGTGCCAGTAGTATAGGAGGTAATGAAAAACTGTTTTTT. The variable domain in full, with the rest retrieved from reference TRBV19 and TRBJ1-4, is DGGITQSPKYLFRKEGQNVTLSCEQNLNHDAMYWYRQDPGQGLRLIYYSQIVNDFQKGDIAEGYSVSREKKESFPLTVTSAQKNPTAFYLCASSIGGNEKLFFGSGTQLSVL.